A single sample is the source of the 26 T cell receptor beta chains below, sequenced in a study of CD8 T cells in ankylosing spondylitis. The study, taken as a whole, reports: Blood from ankylosing spondylitis patients appeared to carry a characteristic eight-variant TCR beta motif.

TCRdb redid the calling of the 5' RACE reads with MiXCR, one entry per CDR3 protein. The repertoire includes 750,000 to 850,000 distinct CDR3 sequences, around 11% of them detected once, and just over 0.5% sits in the top ten. Their antigen targets remain unknown. Sequenced material: blood, either unsorted or a sorted T cell fraction (not recorded which). These receptors were obtained from a male donor with ankylosing spondylitis.

This clonotype showed up many times. The chain recombines TRBV9 with TRBJ2-7, with a possible D match to TRBD1 (6 bases). The CDR3 sequence is 15 residues long. The germline V gene has CDR1 SGDLS and CDR2 YYNGEE. The V gene lost 0 bases and the J gene lost 9 bases, with 19 bases spanning the gap. The CDR3 loop reads CASSVGRTAGLGQYF. Written as DNA, the CDR3 is TGTGCCAGCAGCGTAGGTCGGACAGCTGGATTGGGGCAGTACTTC.

This sequence joins TRBV19 and TRBJ1-1; D uncertain. Deletions cut 7 bases from V and 4 bases from J, with 7 bases between. This CDR3 has 11 residues. Germline CDR1 and CDR2: LNHDA and SQIVND (reference sequence). The chain's CDR3 is CASMRPTEAFF. The CDR3 DNA is TGTGCCAGTATGAGGCCCACTGAAGCTTTCTTT.

This clonotype has more than one count but fewer than ten. The chain uses TRBV29-1 and TRBJ1-2; 7 bases line up with TRBD1. Trimming cost V 4 bases and J 7 bases; bases outside gene matches: 9. CDR1 is SQVTM, CDR2 ANQGSEA, per germline. The CDR3 has 13 residues. The CDR3 coding sequence is TGCAGCGTTGGACGATCGACAGGGACTGGCTACACCTTC. This gives the protein CSVGRSTGTGYTF.

The chain recombines TRBV6-4 with TRBJ2-1; 10 nucleotides line up with TRBD2. Germline CDR1 reads MRHNA; CDR2 reads SNTAGT. V trimming: 0 bases; J trimming: 6 bases; junction bases outside the gene matches: 17. The CDR3 has 20 residues. DNA for the CDR3: TGTGCCAGCAGTGACTCGATTCCCCTAGCGGGAGAATATTATGGCAATGAGCAGTTCTTC. This encodes CASSDSIPLAGEYYGNEQFF.

The chain combines TRBV6-5 with TRBJ2-3; no clear D. There are 13 residues in the CDR3. CDR1 and CDR2 from the germline V gene are MNHEY and SVGAGI. V lost 2 bases to trimming and J lost 4 bases, with 7 bases between them. The CDR3 DNA sequence: TGTGCCAGCAGTTACATTAGGGCAGATACGCAGTATTTT. Translation: CASSYIRADTQYF.

This clonotype was observed at least ten times. J is TRBJ1-6 and V is TRBV7-2; no clear D gene. This CDR3 has 13 residues. V lost 3 bases and J 3 bases, leaving 3 bases between the germline ends. Germline V gives CDR1 SGHTA, CDR2 FQGNSA. The DNA for the CDR3 is TGTGCCAGCAGCTTGGGCTATAATTCACCCCTCCACTTT. This translates into CASSLGYNSPLHF.

The chain recombines TRBV9 with TRBJ2-5; 11 bases map to TRBD1. The CDR3 contains 14 residues. The V segment lost 9 bases and the J segment 3 bases; nucleotides outside the gene matches: 7. Germline V CDR1 and CDR2: SGDLS, YYNGEE. CDR3 in DNA: TGTGCCACCTCCCGGACAGGGGGCAAAGAGACCCAGTACTTC. Encoded protein: CATSRTGGKETQYF.

This clonotype was recorded at least ten times. This chain uses TRBV5-1 with TRBJ1-2, with D perhaps matching TRBD1 (5 bases). CDR3 length: 13 residues. The germline gives CDR1 SGHRS, CDR2 YFSETQ. The V end lost 0 bases, the J end lost 6 bases, and 9 bases lay between the germline ends. This chain's CDR3 is CASSLGPGNGYTF. CDR3 coding DNA: TGCGCCAGCAGCTTGGGCCCAGGGAATGGCTACACCTTC.

This clonotype has only a few counts. V gene TRBV29-1 combines with J gene TRBJ1-2, with D hard to call. V gave up 4 bases and J gave up 6 bases, with 9 bases separating them. Looked up from germline, CDR1 is SQVTM and CDR2 is ANQGSEA. This CDR3 is 11 amino acids long. The CDR3 sequence is CSVGSVDGYTF. The CDR3 DNA reads TGCAGCGTTGGGTCCGTTGATGGCTACACCTTC.

In its sample, this clonotype was seen many times. The CDR3 is CSARRQGNTEAFF. The DNA of the CDR3 is TGCAGTGCTAGGAGACAGGGGAACACTGAAGCTTTCTTT. The V call is TRBV20-1, the J call TRBJ1-1, with 7 nucleotides matching TRBD1. Germline V CDR1 and CDR2: DFQATT, SNEGSKA (reference sequence). The trim removed 3 bases at V and 1 base at J, leaving 2 bases unmatched. The CDR3 is made up of 13 amino acids.

This rearrangement joins TRBV18 to TRBJ2-4; either TRBD1 or TRBD2 may supply D (5 bases each). The ends were cut back, 0 bases at V and 4 bases at J, with 10 bases in the middle. The CDR3 loop spans 15 amino acids. The V gene's germline CDR1 is KGHSH and CDR2 LQKENI. CDR3 region: CASSPPRGGKNIQYF. The CDR3 DNA reads TGTGCCAGCTCACCACCGAGGGGTGGGAAAAACATTCAGTACTTC.

This clonotype was detected a few times. V is TRBV27 and J is TRBJ2-1; D may be TRBD1 (5 bases). V shed 7 bases and J shed 0 bases, with 13 bases lying between them. This CDR3 has 15 residues. The germline V gene encodes CDR1 MNHEY and CDR2 SMNVEV (reference sequence). Here the CDR3 reads CASMRGQSSYNEQFF. The CDR3 DNA is TGTGCCAGCATGCGCGGACAAAGCTCCTACAATGAGCAGTTCTTC.

There are a few counts of this clonotype. V gene TRBV10-3 combines with J gene TRBJ2-5; D is undetermined. Per germline, CDR1 ENHRY and CDR2 SYGVKD. V lost 4 bases to trimming and J lost 5 bases, with 11 bases between them. This CDR3 comprises 13 residues. CDR3 loop: CAISVGVDETQYF. The CDR3 DNA reads as TGTGCCATCAGTGTTGGGGTGGACGAGACCCAGTACTTC.

Only a few counts were recorded for this clonotype. The chain carries TRBV27 and TRBJ2-2; TRBD1 matches 7 bases. This CDR3 spans 15 amino acids. Germline V CDR1 and CDR2: MNHEY, SMNVEV (reference sequence). V trimming: 3 bases; J trimming: 7 bases; junction bases outside the gene matches: 8. The CDR3 DNA is TGTGCCAGCAGTTTGTACGCAGGGGGAAGCGGGGAGCTGTTTTTT. This translates into CASSLYAGGSGELFF.

The chain couples TRBV15 to TRBJ1-2, with D possibly being TRBD1 (5 bases). Germline CDR1 LNHNV, CDR2 YYDKDF (reference sequence). The length of the CDR3 is 16 residues. V was trimmed by 1 base and J by 3 bases, leaving 15 bases between them. CDR3 sequence reads: CATSRGTRPGDYGYTF. For the CDR3, the DNA is TGTGCCACCAGCAGAGGGACACGGCCGGGAGACTATGGCTACACCTTC.

This clonotype came up a few times. The chain joins TRBV5-1 to TRBJ2-7; D may correspond to TRBD1 or TRBD2 (6 bases each). The germline V and J ends were trimmed by 4 bases and 2 bases, with 16 bases remaining between them. Germline V CDR1 and CDR2: SGHRS, YFSETQ. This CDR3 is built from 15 residues. The CDR3 nucleotides are TGCGCCAGCAGCCCGTTTGGAGGGGGGACCTACGAGCAGTACTTC. Residues: CASSPFGGGTYEQYF.

V usage is TRBV15 and J usage is TRBJ1-5; D not certain. With 0 bases removed from V and 11 bases from J, the gap between germline ends came to 14 bases. This CDR3 has 14 amino acids. The germline V gene encodes CDR1 LNHNV and CDR2 YYDKDF (reference sequence). The CDR3 region is CATSRDTVTWTQHF. DNA of the CDR3: TGTGCCACCAGCAGAGATACTGTGACGTGGACCCAGCATTTT.

The chain employs TRBV4-3 and TRBJ2-3; TRBD2 is a possible D gene (6 bases). The CDR3 contains 14 residues. CDR1 LGHNA and CDR2 YSLEER come from the germline V gene. V lost 1 base, J lost 6 bases, and 11 bases lay in between. CDR3 DNA: TGCGCCAGCAGCCAAGGGCTAGCGCGGGATACGCAGTATTTT. Encoded protein: CASSQGLARDTQYF.

This clonotype has a count of ten or more. This rearrangement joins TRBV5-1 to TRBJ2-7; D is perhaps TRBD1 (6 bases). The V gene's germline CDR1 is SGHRS and CDR2 YFSETQ. The CDR3 runs to 14 residues. V lost 0 bases and J 5 bases, leaving 12 bases between the germline ends. Written as DNA, the CDR3 is TGCGCCAGCAGCTTGGTTCAGGGGAATAACGAGCAGTACTTC. Translating gives CASSLVQGNNEQYF.

This clonotype was detected many times. The chain recombines TRBV20-1 with TRBJ2-1; a possible D gene is TRBD1 (6 bases). Trimming removed 3 bases from V and 2 bases from J, with 8 bases in between. Germline V lookup: CDR1 DFQATT, CDR2 SNEGSKA (reference sequence). This CDR3 comprises 13 residues. CDR3 sequence: CSARTGPYNEQFF. The DNA for the CDR3 is TGCAGTGCTAGGACAGGCCCCTACAATGAGCAGTTCTTC.

At least ten counts were recorded for this clonotype. This chain links TRBV20-1 with TRBJ2-3, with a weak D call TRBD2 (5 bases). The CDR3 length is 13 residues. Germline V gene lookup returns CDR1 DFQATT and CDR2 SNEGSKA (reference sequence). Trimming stripped 6 bases from V and 5 bases from J, with 15 bases between. The CDR3 DNA reads as TGCAGTGCCAGCGGTTCCTGGGGAGATACGCAGTATTTT. This encodes CSASGSWGDTQYF.

In its sample, this clonotype was seen a few times. The gene calls are TRBV6-1 and TRBJ1-6; D gene uncertain. The V end lost 6 bases, the J end lost 8 bases, and 11 bases lay between the germline ends. Germline CDR1 MNHNS, CDR2 SASEGT. CDR3 size: 13 residues. Written as DNA, the CDR3 is TGTGCCAGCAGCATCAACATTGATTCACCCCTCCACTTT. It specifies CASSINIDSPLHF.

This clonotype was observed many times. The CDR3 DNA sequence: TGCAGTGCTAGCGCTCCGACAGGGAATGGCTACACCTTC. It translates to CSASAPTGNGYTF. The rearrangement joins TRBV20-1 to TRBJ1-2; TRBD1 matches at 7 bases. The ends lost 3 bases at V and 6 bases at J; junction bases unmatched: 7. The CDR3 contains 13 residues. The germline CDR1 and CDR2 sequences are DFQATT and SNEGSKA (reference sequence).

This clonotype occurred a few times. The junction shows a germline mismatch at one end, possibly a read error. This sequence joins TRBV20-1 and TRBJ1-1; TRBD1 matches 8 bases. The CDR3 covers 17 residues. Germline V lookup: CDR1 DFQATT, CDR2 SNEGSKA (reference sequence). The CDR3 DNA sequence: TGCTGTGCTAGAGGGCTCGGGACAGGACGACCTTCCACTGAAGCTTTCTTT. Translation: CCARGLGTGRPSTEAFF.

This clonotype was seen ten or more times. This sequence joins TRBV5-1 and TRBJ2-3; D call uncertain. Trimming left V 6 bases short and J 0 bases short, with 2 bases between. This CDR3 comprises 11 residues. Germline CDR1 is SGHRS and CDR2 is YFSETQ. The CDR3: CASTSTDTQYF. Written as DNA, the CDR3 is TGCGCCAGCACCAGCACAGATACGCAGTATTTT.

This clonotype was observed a few times. The chain links TRBV10-3 to TRBJ1-2; 7 bases are shared with TRBD1. CDR1 is ENHRY and CDR2 is SYGVKD in the germline V gene. The J segment lost 3 bases and the V segment lost 8 bases, leaving 3 bases of the junction unmatched. The CDR3 runs 12 residues. The CDR3 DNA reads TGTGCCATCTACACAGGGGACTATGGCTACACCTTC. Amino acids: CAIYTGDYGYTF.